This TCR beta chain was identified in a study of T cells expressing NK-cell markers. Findings of the study overall: No clear determination of HCMV specificity was made for expanded NKG2C+ T cell clones. Several donors likewise had their CD3+CD56-NKG2C+ fraction led by these clonotypes.

The CDR3 covers 16 residues. Germline CDR1 reads SGHDN; CDR2 reads FVKESK. From the 5' RACE reads, TCRdb lists one entry per CDR3 protein and no DNA. The record lists 500,000 or so distinct CDR3 sequences, of which the ten most abundant hold roughly 3.4%. Of note for this clonotype: Its antigen is undetermined.

Sequenced material: blood T cells: a sorted CD56 or NKG2C T cell subset, CD4+ or CD8+ T cells, or bulk PBMC T cells (not recorded which). The rearrangement joins TRBV14 to TRBJ2-5; the TCRdb D gene call, TRBD1, has no DNA to confirm it. The clonotype originates from a man aged 18 to 29 in good health. CDR3 region: CASSQAYGQGQETQYF.